One sample yielded the 5 T cell receptor beta chains listed below, sequenced in a study of T-cell memory formation after mild COVID-19. TCRdb passed the 5' RACE reads through MiXCR, listing each CDR3 protein once. Among some 100,000 distinct CDR3 sequences listed, 11% were seen once. The sequenced sample was PBMCs or a T cell subset sorted from them (not recorded which). These receptors all stem from a young man who had mild COVID-19 (a few samples of this study predate the infection). Cell type and time point are not known.

Ten or more counts support this clonotype. The chain carries TRBV4-3 and TRBJ2-3; 8 bases fit TRBD2. The CDR3 extends over 18 amino acids. J lost 4 bases, V lost 0 bases, and 12 bases had no gene match. Germline V gene data show CDR1 as LGHNA and CDR2 as YSLEER. CDR3 loop: CASSQDEVTGGWPDTQYF. The CDR3 coding sequence is TGCGCCAGCAGCCAAGATGAGGTGACGGGGGGGTGGCCAGATACGCAGTATTTT.

A few counts support this clonotype. This chain connects TRBV4-3 to TRBJ1-1; a weak D match, TRBD1 (6 bases). The CDR3 has 18 amino acids. Trimming took off 4 bases at V and 0 bases at J, with 21 bases between the two ends. In germline, CDR1 is LGHNA, CDR2 YSLEER. The CDR3 here is CASSLTRPGHLLNTEAFF. DNA of the CDR3: TGCGCCAGCAGCCTCACTCGACCGGGACACCTATTGAACACTGAAGCTTTCTTT.

The genes are TRBV3-1 and TRBJ1-4; D is uncertain. The germline gives CDR1 LGHDT, CDR2 YNNKEL (reference sequence). V was cut by 0 bases and J by 0 bases, with 14 bases left in between. There are 18 residues in the CDR3. CDR3 loop: CASSQDPLAVSTNEKLFF. CDR3 in DNA: TGTGCCAGCAGCCAAGACCCACTGGCTGTGTCAACTAATGAAAAACTGTTTTTT.

In its sample, this clonotype was seen a few times. The chain has TRBV7-6 and TRBJ2-2; 7 bases match TRBD1. Germline-derived CDR1 and CDR2 are SGHVS and FNYEAQ. The CDR3 sequence is 14 residues long. J gave up 3 bases and V 5 bases, and 3 bases lay outside the gene matches. The CDR3 protein is CASSLTGDTGELFF. The DNA of the CDR3 is TGTGCCAGCAGCCTCACAGGGGACACCGGGGAGCTGTTTTTT. Full variable domain (remainder filled in from reference TRBV7-6 and TRBJ2-2): GAGVSQSPRYKVTKRGQDVALRCDPISGHVSLYWYRQALGQGPEFLTYFNYEAQQDKSGLPNDRFSAERPEGSISTLTIQRTEQRDSAMYRCASSLTGDTGELFFGEGSRLTVL.

V gene TRBV7-9 combines with J gene TRBJ2-3; D might be TRBD2 (5 bases). There are 13 residues in the CDR3. Germline values: CDR1 SEHNR, CDR2 FQNEAQ (reference sequence). The V end lost 5 bases, the J end lost 8 bases, and 14 bases lay between the germline ends. The CDR3 protein is CASSRPGRGTQYF. In nucleotides, the CDR3 is TGTGCCAGCAGCCGGCCCGGACGGGGTACGCAGTATTTT.